The following is a T cell receptor beta chain sequence with its context. Its antigen remains unknown. Germline and junction disagree at one end, which may indicate a read error. With 60 Vbeta and 13 Jbeta primers, the PCR was carried out. TCRdb's copy holds only in-frame clones and misses some; the assay was immunoSEQ multiplex PCR. Among 250,000 to 300,000 clones listed, about 93% were seen once. This CDR3 is built from 16 residues. Germline V gene data show CDR1 as WSHSY and CDR2 as SAAADI. These data originate in a study of cytomegalovirus exposure and HLA in healthy donors. Regarding the study as a whole: With later analysis, a missense DCLRE1C variant became linked to TCR beta V- and J-gene trimming.

This sequence joins TRBV10-2 and TRBJ2-1, with TRBD2 matching over 14 bases. The sequenced sample consisted of PBMCs. The sequence came from a girl aged 2-10 years in good health and CMV-seronegative. The CDR3 nucleotides read TGCGCCAGCATTGAGGGTAGGACTAGCGGGGGGATCGAGCAGTTCTTC. This translates into CASIEGRTSGGIEQFF.